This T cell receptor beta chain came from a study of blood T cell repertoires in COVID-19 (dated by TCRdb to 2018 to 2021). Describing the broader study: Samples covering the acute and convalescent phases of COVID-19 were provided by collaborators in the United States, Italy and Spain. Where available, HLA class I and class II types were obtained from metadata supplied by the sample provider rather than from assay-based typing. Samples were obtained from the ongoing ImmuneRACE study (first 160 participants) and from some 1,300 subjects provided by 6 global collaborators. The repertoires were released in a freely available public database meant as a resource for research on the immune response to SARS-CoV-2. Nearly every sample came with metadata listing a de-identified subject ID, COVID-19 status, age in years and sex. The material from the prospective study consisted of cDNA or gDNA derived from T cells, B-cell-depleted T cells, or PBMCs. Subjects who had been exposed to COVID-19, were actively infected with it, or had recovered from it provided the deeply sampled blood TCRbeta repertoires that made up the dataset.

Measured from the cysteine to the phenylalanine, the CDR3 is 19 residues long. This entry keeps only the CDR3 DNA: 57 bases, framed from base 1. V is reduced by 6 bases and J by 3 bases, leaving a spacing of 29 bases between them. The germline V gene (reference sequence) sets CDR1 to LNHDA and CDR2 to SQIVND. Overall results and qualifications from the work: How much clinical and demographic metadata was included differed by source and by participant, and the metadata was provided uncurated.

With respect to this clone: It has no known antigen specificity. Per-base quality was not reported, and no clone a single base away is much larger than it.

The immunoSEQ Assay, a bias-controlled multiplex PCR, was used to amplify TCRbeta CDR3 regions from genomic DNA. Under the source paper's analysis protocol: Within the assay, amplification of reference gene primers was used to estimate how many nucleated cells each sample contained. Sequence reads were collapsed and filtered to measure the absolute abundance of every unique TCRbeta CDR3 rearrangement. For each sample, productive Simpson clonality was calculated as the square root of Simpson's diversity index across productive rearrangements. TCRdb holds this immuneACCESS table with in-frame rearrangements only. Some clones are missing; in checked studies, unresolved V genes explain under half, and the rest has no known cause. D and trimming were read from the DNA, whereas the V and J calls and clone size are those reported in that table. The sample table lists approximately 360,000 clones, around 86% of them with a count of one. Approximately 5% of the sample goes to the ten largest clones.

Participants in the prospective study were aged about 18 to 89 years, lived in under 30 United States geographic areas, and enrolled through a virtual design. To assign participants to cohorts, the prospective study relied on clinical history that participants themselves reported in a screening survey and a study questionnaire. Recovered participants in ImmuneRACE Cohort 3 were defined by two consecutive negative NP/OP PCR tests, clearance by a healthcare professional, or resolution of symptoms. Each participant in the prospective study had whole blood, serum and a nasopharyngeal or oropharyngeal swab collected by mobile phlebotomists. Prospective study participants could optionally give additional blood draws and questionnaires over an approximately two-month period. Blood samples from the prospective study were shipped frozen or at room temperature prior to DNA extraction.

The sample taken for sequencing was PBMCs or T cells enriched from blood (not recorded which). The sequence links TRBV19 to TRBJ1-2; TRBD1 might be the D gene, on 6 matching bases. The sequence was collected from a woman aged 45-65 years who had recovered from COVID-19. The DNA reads TGTGCCAGTAGGACGGACAGACTCCGGGCTTTCGGCGAACACTATGGCTACACCTTC. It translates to CASRTDRLRAFGEHYGYTF. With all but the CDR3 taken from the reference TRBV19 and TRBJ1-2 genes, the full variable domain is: DGGITQSPKYLFRKEGQNVTLSCEQNLNHDAMYWYRQDPGQGLRLIYYSQIVNDFQKGDIAEGYSVSREKKESFPLTVTSAQKNPTAFYLCASRTDRLRAFGEHYGYTFGSGTRLTVV.